The 24 T cell receptor beta chains below were found in one sample sequenced in a study of T cell changes during pregnancy in multiple sclerosis (dated by TCRdb to between 2019 and 2020). Library prep was done by the immunoSEQ multiplex PCR assay. TCRdb mirrors the immuneACCESS table, restricted to in-frame sequences. Some clones are absent from its copies; in checked studies, under half trace to an unresolved V gene, and the reason for the others is unknown. The sample table records 35,000 to 45,000 clones; about 85% of these occur just once. Of the sample, approximately 1% is held by the ten largest clones. The sequenced sample was CD4+ T cells from peripheral blood mononuclear cells, obtained after pregnancy. The receptors here all came from a female donor with multiple sclerosis, enrolled in a pregnancy study.

The rearrangement uses TRBV19 and TRBJ1-6; 7 bases fit TRBD1. CDR3 length equals 14 residues. Unmatched junction bases numbered 7, after V lost 5 bases and J lost 9 bases. The germline V gene has CDR1 LNHDA and CDR2 SQIVND (reference sequence). The CDR3 loop reads CASSLTGVSSPLHF. The CDR3 DNA reads as TGTGCCAGTAGTCTAACAGGGGTGAGTTCACCCCTCCACTTT.

The chain links TRBV5-8 to TRBJ2-1; 7 nucleotides match TRBD1. The germline gives CDR1 SGHTS, CDR2 YDEGEE. The CDR3 sequence is 15 residues long. The V segment lost 2 bases and the J segment 5 bases; nucleotides outside the gene matches: 7. CDR3 DNA: TGTGCCAGCAGCTTCTGGCAGGGGGTAGACAATGAGCAGTTCTTC. It specifies CASSFWQGVDNEQFF.

Points on this clone: At one boundary the junction diverges from the germline segment, which might be a read error. The chain employs TRBV18 and TRBJ2-7; the match to TRBD1 covers 7 bases. CDR1 and CDR2 from the germline V gene are KGHSH and LQKENI. The CDR3 contains 13 residues. The chain's CDR3 is CASSPVQGESLDF. For the CDR3, the DNA is TGTGCCAGCTCACCGGTCCAGGGGGAGAGTCTAGACTTC.

The rearrangement links TRBV15 to TRBJ1-1; the D is unclear. CDR1 and CDR2 from the germline V gene are LNHNV and YYDKDF (reference sequence). V shed 0 bases and J shed 8 bases, with 10 bases lying between them. CDR3 length: 13 amino acids. The DNA of the CDR3 is TGTGCCACCAGCAGAGATATCGAGAGCGAAGCTTTCTTT. This codes for CATSRDIESEAFF.

This clone was found a few times. This chain connects TRBV10-3 to TRBJ1-6; 10 nucleotides line up with TRBD1. Germline loops: CDR1 ENHRY, CDR2 SYGVKD. V lost 6 bases and J lost 13; bases outside the gene matches: 9. This CDR3 comprises 14 residues. CDR3 in amino acids: CAISRDRGEGPLHF. As DNA, the CDR3 is TGTGCCATCAGCCGGGACAGGGGAGAAGGGCCCCTCCACTTT.

The genes are TRBV5-1 and TRBJ2-1; 10 bases agree with TRBD1. The CDR3 spans 15 residues. V trimming: 4 bases; J trimming: 6 bases; junction bases outside the gene matches: 7. Germline CDR1 is SGHRS and CDR2 is YFSETQ. The chain's CDR3 is CASSLGTGALNEQFF. DNA of the CDR3: TGCGCCAGCAGCCTCGGGACAGGGGCTCTCAATGAGCAGTTCTTC.

The chain employs TRBV6-5 and TRBJ2-7; 7 bases align to TRBD1. The CDR3 loop spans 15 amino acids. V lost 2 bases and J lost 2; bases outside the gene matches: 6. Germline CDR1 reads MNHEY; CDR2 reads SVGAGI. CDR3 residues: CASSYAGTAAYEQYF. The CDR3 DNA is TGTGCCAGCAGTTACGCCGGGACAGCTGCCTACGAGCAGTACTTC.

The chain carries TRBV27 and TRBJ1-1; 7 bases line up with TRBD1. The ends lost 2 bases at V and 6 bases at J; junction bases unmatched: 6. Per germline, CDR1 MNHEY and CDR2 SMNVEV (reference sequence). The CDR3 length is 14 residues. The CDR3 reads CASSLNRGWSEAFF. CDR3 coding DNA: TGTGCCAGCAGTTTAAACAGGGGTTGGTCTGAAGCTTTCTTT.

The chain carries TRBV7-3 and TRBJ2-5; TRBD2 aligns across 7 bases. The trim removed 5 bases at V and 1 base at J, leaving 4 bases unmatched. The CDR3 has 14 residues. Germline CDR1 is SGHTA and CDR2 is FQGTGA. The CDR3 here is CASSPTSAQETQYF. The DNA of the CDR3 is TGTGCCAGCAGCCCAACTAGCGCCCAAGAGACCCAGTACTTC.

J is TRBJ2-3 and V is TRBV5-5, with D unresolved. The length of the CDR3 is 14 residues. Germline CDR1 is SGHKS and CDR2 is YYEKEE (reference sequence). The V gene lost 9 bases and the J gene lost 2 bases, with 16 bases spanning the gap. CDR3 coding DNA: TGTGCCACTAAGAGTCGTACCTTCACAGATACGCAGTATTTT. This encodes CATKSRTFTDTQYF.

The CDR3 reads CASGRTGAHEQYF. In nucleotides, the CDR3 is TGTGCCAGCGGGAGGACAGGGGCCCACGAGCAGTACTTC. This chain uses TRBV6-1 with TRBJ2-7, with 9 bases that match TRBD1. The CDR3 length is 13 residues. CDR1 and CDR2 (germline): MNHNS, SASEGT. V shed 8 bases, J shed 5 bases, and the junction held 7 bases outside the gene matches.

The chain joins TRBV5-1 to TRBJ2-7; no reliable D call. CDR3 length: 13 amino acids. V lost 2 bases to trimming and J lost 4 bases, with 10 bases between them. Germline V gene lookup returns CDR1 SGHRS and CDR2 YFSETQ. CDR3 nucleotides: TGCGCCAGCAGCTTAGCACAGAGATACGAGCAGTACTTC. Amino acids: CASSLAQRYEQYF.

The chain carries TRBV28 and TRBJ1-6; 7 bases map to TRBD1. This CDR3 has 17 residues. CDR1 and CDR2 from the germline V gene are MDHEN and SYDVKM. Trimming removed 7 bases from V and 7 bases from J; junction bases left unmatched: 16. The CDR3 region has the DNA TGTGCCAGCACCACAGACAGGGACTTTTGGGGAAATTCACCCCTCCACTTT. As protein: CASTTDRDFWGNSPLHF. Complete variable domain (other parts from reference TRBV28 and TRBJ1-6): DVKVTQSSRYLVKRTGEKVFLECVQDMDHENMFWYRQDPGLGLRLIYFSYDVKMKEKGDIPEGYSVSREKKERFSLILESASTNQTSMYLCASTTDRDFWGNSPLHFGNGTRLTVT.

The chain carries TRBV4-3 and TRBJ1-2; D is uncertain. Trimming took off 3 bases at V and 8 bases at J, with 19 bases between the two ends. Germline V CDR1 and CDR2: LGHNA, YSLEER. The CDR3 loop spans 15 amino acids. This CDR3 is CASSHSLTEVRGYTF. The CDR3 coding sequence is TGCGCCAGCAGCCATTCTTTGACGGAGGTGCGAGGCTACACCTTC.

The V gene is TRBV2, the J gene TRBJ1-3; 7 bases are shared with TRBD1. The CDR3 totals 15 residues. The germline V gene encodes CDR1 SNHLY and CDR2 FYNNEI. The V gene end was trimmed by 3 bases and the J gene end by 3 bases; junction bases not matched to a gene: 5. CDR3 nucleotide sequence: TGTGCCAGCAGTGAGGAGACAGGGCTTGGAAACACCATATATTTT. Amino acids: CASSEETGLGNTIYF. The entire variable domain, with the rest obtained from reference TRBV2 and TRBJ1-3, is as follows: EPEVTQTPSHQVTQMGQEVILRCVPISNHLYFYWYRQILGQKVEFLVSFYNNEISEKSEIFDDQFSVERPDGSNFTLKIRSTKLEDSAMYFCASSEETGLGNTIYFGEGSWLTVV.

The rearrangement uses TRBV29-1 and TRBJ1-4, with D possibly being TRBD1 (5 bases). The CDR3 has 12 amino acids. V shed 7 bases and J shed 5 bases, with 11 bases lying between them. CDR1 and CDR2 (germline): SQVTM, ANQGSEA. In DNA form, the CDR3 reads TGCAGCGACCGGGGGGAGAATGAAAAACTGTTTTTT. Amino acid sequence: CSDRGENEKLFF.

The genes are TRBV30 and TRBJ2-3; D remains ambiguous. Germline values: CDR1 GTSNPN, CDR2 SVGIG (reference sequence). The CDR3 contains 12 residues. Trimming took off 4 bases at V and 4 bases at J, with 9 bases between the two ends. The CDR3 sequence is CAWTRRSDTQYF. The CDR3 coding sequence is TGTGCCTGGACGAGGAGATCAGATACGCAGTATTTT.

This rearrangement joins TRBV7-2 to TRBJ2-7; weak D call: TRBD1 (6 bases). Trimming left V 5 bases short and J 0 bases short, with 14 bases between. This CDR3 is 15 amino acids long. Germline V CDR1 and CDR2: SGHTA, FQGNSA. The CDR3 DNA sequence: TGTGCCAGCAGCCGAACTCGGGACATCTCCTACGAGCAGTACTTC. Encoded protein: CASSRTRDISYEQYF.

The chain employs TRBV6-5 and TRBJ1-2, with TRBD1 as a possible D gene (5 bases). The CDR3 spans 13 residues. Germline assignment: CDR1 MNHEY and CDR2 SVGAGI. With 5 bases removed from V and 4 bases from J, the gap between germline ends came to 11 bases. The DNA of the CDR3 is TGTGCCAGCAGTCTGCAGGGTGGCTATGGCTACACCTTC. Amino acid sequence: CASSLQGGYGYTF.

The chain combines TRBV7-2 with TRBJ2-2; possibly TRBD1 for D (5 bases). Trimming removed 2 bases from V and 4 bases from J, with 8 bases in between. The germline V gene encodes CDR1 SGHTA and CDR2 FQGNSA. This CDR3 is 14 amino acids long. Here the CDR3 reads CASSLSRVTGELFF. In nucleotides, the CDR3 is TGTGCCAGCAGCTTAAGCAGGGTCACCGGGGAGCTGTTTTTT.

The chain recombines TRBV6-5 with TRBJ1-2, with D tentatively TRBD1 (6 bases). Per germline, CDR1 MNHEY and CDR2 SVGAGI. The CDR3 extends over 12 amino acids. V lost 6 bases, J lost 7 bases, and 12 bases lay in between. CDR3 amino acids: CASSTGLGGYTF. The CDR3 DNA reads TGTGCCAGCAGCACAGGGCTCGGTGGCTACACCTTC.

The chain uses TRBV15 and TRBJ2-3; TRBD2 aligns across 7 bases. This CDR3 comprises 16 residues. Germline CDR1 reads LNHNV; CDR2 reads YYDKDF (reference sequence). V lost 3 bases, J lost 3 bases, and 9 bases stayed unmatched. CDR3 region: CATSRSPLAATDTQYF. CDR3 in DNA: TGTGCCACCAGCAGGTCTCCGCTAGCGGCGACAGATACGCAGTATTTT.

The chain has TRBV5-1 and TRBJ2-7; D call uncertain. V lost 2 bases and J 2 bases, leaving 11 bases between the germline ends. CDR1 and CDR2 (germline): SGHRS, YFSETQ. The CDR3 sequence is 14 residues long. The CDR3 here is CASSFPNEPYEQYF. CDR3 coding DNA: TGCGCCAGCAGCTTTCCGAACGAGCCCTACGAGCAGTACTTC.

The chain employs TRBV7-9 and TRBJ1-1; D might be TRBD1 (5 bases). The CDR3 loop spans 14 amino acids. From germline, CDR1 is SEHNR and CDR2 FQNEAQ (reference sequence). With 11 bases removed from V and 1 base from J, the gap between germline ends came to 17 bases. CDR3 DNA: TGTGCCGGCGAAGTGGGGGGTTGGAACACTGAAGCTTTCTTT. Translated, it gives CAGEVGGWNTEAFF.